This TCR beta chain was observed in a study of Graves' ophthalmopathy and Graves' hyperthyroidism (dated by TCRdb to between 2018 and 2020). At the level of the whole study: Peripheral blood was collected at initial diagnosis, prior to any treatment. TCR beta repertoire signatures were used to distinguish Graves' ophthalmopathy from Graves' hyperthyroidism and to predict progression to ophthalmopathy. In total, around 140 blood samples were TCR-sequenced: approximately 42 ophthalmopathy, around 75 hyperthyroidism and approximately 17 hyperthyroidism-to-ophthalmopathy patients. A discovery set of 95 to 100 patients (43 ophthalmopathy, just over 55 stable hyperthyroidism) was enrolled to explore V-J signatures distinguishing ophthalmopathy from hyperthyroidism. An independent validation cohort was composed of approximately 18 hyperthyroidism patients and around 15 patients who later progressed from hyperthyroidism to ophthalmopathy. T-cell repertoires of thyroid tissue and blood were compared in 5 or 6 hyperthyroidism patients. Following sample collection, hyperthyroidism patients were given methimazole at a starting dose of 30 mg daily, and ophthalmopathy patients were given high-dose intravenous methylprednisolone. The roughly 91 discovery patients were randomly divided into training and test sets at a 7:3 ratio. Study-wide conclusions, independent of this receptor: In validation, the model predicted ophthalmopathy progression with roughly 68% sensitivity and 72.22% specificity; some 13 predicted patients were CT-confirmed with GO in a median of 6.5 months. Ophthalmopathy was separated from stable hyperthyroidism by the 13-signature model with around 88% sensitivity and 81% to 83% specificity in cross-validation and with 80%/75% in the test set. Most expanded thyroid clonotypes with frequency above 0.001 were also detected in blood, suggesting blood repertoires may reflect the thyroid immune response. Sample size was not statistically predetermined, and group allocation was not concealed from the investigators.

TCR beta CDR3 regions were amplified from RNA transcripts for repertoire sequencing. HTBI primers and the Qiagen OneStep RT-PCR kit were used in a first-round RT-PCR, which was followed by a second-round multiplex PCR, size selection and purification. Sequencing of the libraries was carried out on an Illumina HiSeq2000 in paired-end mode with 100 bp reads. From the authors' description of their analysis: Reads were processed with SOAPnuke, discarding reads with adapters, uncalled bases, mean Phred below 15, or no exact constant-primer or identifier match. COPE v1.2.5 was used to merge high-quality paired reads. Each unique nucleotide sequence was defined as a clonotype, and clonotypes were aligned to IMGT TRB V, D and J references with MiTCR v1.1. Only V-J combinations with frequency above 0.0001 were analysed, covering 99% to 99.2% of repertoires. For each V-J combination, a TCR clonal expansion and chaos score was defined as F50 clonal expansion divided by the chaos observed in the TCRdist matrix. Welch's t-statistics and random forest were used to narrow the features down to around twelve V-J combinations, which were then fed into a naive Bayes classifier. The Morisita-Horn index was used to measure how similar the thyroid and blood repertoires were. TCRdb itself trimmed the public reads at Q25 with fastp, ran MiXCR and retained productive beta chains. Each entry is one CDR3 protein sequence, shown with its most common DNA and genes. The V and J calls here are based on TCRdb, not the publication. The sample table records nearly 400,000 distinct CDR3 sequences; around 18% of these occur just once. The top ten hold 1.6% of the sample.

In the germline V gene, CDR1 corresponds to MNHEY and CDR2 to SVGAGI. V is cut by 3 bases and J by 4 bases, and the space between the germline ends is 7 bases. From its cysteine to its phenylalanine, the CDR3 spans 13 amino acids. Of all the DNA, just the CDR3 is kept, 39 bases in frame from base 1. In the case of this clonotype: What this receptor recognizes is not known. Base qualities are missing; no much larger clone stands one base away.

Patients with ophthalmopathy had moderately to severely active disease, with a Clinical Activity Score of 3 or more, a NOSPECS grade of 4 or more, and a disease duration of less than 3 months. Patients with other autoimmune diseases, uncontrolled infections, pregnancy or lactation were excluded from the study. Clinical symptoms, serum thyroxine, TRAb, thyroid ultrasound and orbital computed tomography were used for diagnosis. Ficoll-Paque density gradient centrifugation was used to isolate PBMCs from approximately 10 ml of fresh peripheral blood. Total RNA was extracted using Trizol reagent, and RNA quality was checked on an Agilent 2100 Bioanalyzer.

Input material: peripheral blood. The TCR sequence derives from a young woman with Graves' ophthalmopathy. Donor details come from another sample of the same person, matched by shared clones. The rearranged segments are TRBV6-5 and TRBJ1-5; perhaps TRBD1 is the D gene, with 5 bases matching. The DNA is TGTGCCAGCAGTTATGGGACTAATCAGCCCCAGCATTTT. It codes for CASSYGTNQPQHF.